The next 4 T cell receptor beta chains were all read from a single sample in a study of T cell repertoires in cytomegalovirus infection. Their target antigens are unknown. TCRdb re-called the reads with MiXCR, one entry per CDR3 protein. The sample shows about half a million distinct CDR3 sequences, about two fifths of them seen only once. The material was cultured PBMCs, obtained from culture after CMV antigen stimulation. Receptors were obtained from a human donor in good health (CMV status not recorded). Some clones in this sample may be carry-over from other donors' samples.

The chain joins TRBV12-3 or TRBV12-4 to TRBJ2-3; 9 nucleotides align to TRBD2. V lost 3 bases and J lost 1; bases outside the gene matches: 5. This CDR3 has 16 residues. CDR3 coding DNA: TGTGCCAGCAGTTTCTCTAGCGGGGATCGCACAGATACGCAGTATTTT. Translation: CASSFSSGDRTDTQYF.

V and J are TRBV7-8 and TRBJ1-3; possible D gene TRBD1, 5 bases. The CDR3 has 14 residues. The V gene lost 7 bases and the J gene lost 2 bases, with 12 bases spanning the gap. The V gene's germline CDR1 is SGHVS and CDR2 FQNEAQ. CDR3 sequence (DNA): TGTGCCAGCAACGACAGTCCCACTGGAAACACCATATATTTT. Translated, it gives CASNDSPTGNTIYF.

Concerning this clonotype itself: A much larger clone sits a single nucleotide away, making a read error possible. CDR3 sequence: CASSTRPGGVIQSSPLHF. In nucleotides, the CDR3 is TGTGCCAGCAGCACCCGGCCCGGGGGGGTAATACAGTCTTCACCCCTCCACTTT. The rearrangement uses TRBV7-2 and TRBJ1-6; a weak D match, TRBD1 (5 bases). Trimming removed 5 bases from V and 9 bases from J, with 26 bases in between. Germline CDR1 reads SGHTA; CDR2 reads FQGNSA. The CDR3 contains 18 residues.

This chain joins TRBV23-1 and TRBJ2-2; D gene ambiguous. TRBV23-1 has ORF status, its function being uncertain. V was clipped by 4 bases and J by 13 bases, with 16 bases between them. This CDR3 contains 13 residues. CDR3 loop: CASSPRSLGTLFF. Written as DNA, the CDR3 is TGCGCCAGCAGTCCGAGATCCTTAGGCACGCTGTTTTTT.